This is a list of T cell receptor beta chains from one sample in a study of vaccination and CD4 T cells after COVID-19. Their antigens are not known. TCRdb analysed the PCR reads with MiXCR anew, one entry per CDR3 protein. This table has 25,000 or so distinct CDR3 sequences, under 55% appearing once. The sample consisted of CD4+ T cells from blood, cultured in vitro. The origin of the receptors is a human donor who had recovered from COVID-19. CDR3s include the opening cysteine and the closing phenylalanine or tryptophan. Fields, in order: J gene, D gene, V gene, clone size, CDR3 DNA, CDR3 protein. The D gene is left open where the match is weak. Some rows mark clone size as missing; the rest say once, few, many or name a class of expanded clone.

TRBJ2-7 TRBD1 TRBV5-4 - TGTGCCAGCAGCCCAACCGACAGGGGGACCTACGAGCAGTACTTC CASSPTDRGTYEQYF
TRBJ1-6 TRBD1 TRBV4-3 - TGCGCCAGCAGCCAAGGGACAGGGGAACCCCTCCACTTT CASSQGTGEPLHF
TRBJ1-1 TRBD1 TRBV28 - TGTGCCAGCAGTTTTCGTTACAGGGGCCGCACTGAAGCTTTCTTT CASSFRYRGRTEAFF
TRBJ2-3 - TRBV6-1 few TGTGCCAGCACGCTCGGGTGGGGGGGCACAGATACGCAGTATTTT CASTLGWGGTDTQYF
TRBJ1-6 - TRBV28 - TGTGCCAGCAGTTTAGCGGGGATTGGCAATTCACCCCTCCACTTT CASSLAGIGNSPLHF
TRBJ2-5 - TRBV19 few TGTGCCAGTAGTTCCCGGGGGAGTACGGAGACCCAGTACTTC CASSSRGSTETQYF
TRBJ2-2 TRBD2 TRBV28 - TGTGCCAGCAGTTCAAGAGGTAGCGGGTTCACCGGGGAGCTGTTTTTT CASSSRGSGFTGELFF
TRBJ1-4 - TRBV7-9 few TGTGCCAGCAGCTTCAGAAATGAAAAACTGTTTTTT CASSFRNEKLFF
TRBJ2-3 TRBD2 TRBV2 once TGTGCCAGCAGGACTAGCGGGGCCAGCACAGATACGCAGTATTTT CASRTSGASTDTQYF
TRBJ2-2 - TRBV7-3 few TGTGCCAGCAGCTTAACATCCACCGGGGAGCTGTTTTTT CASSLTSTGELFF
TRBJ1-2 - TRBV6-2/TRBV6-3 - TGTGCCAGCAGTCCAAGGCCTGTCTATGGCTACACCTTC CASSPRPVYGYTF
TRBJ1-5 TRBD1 TRBV6-1 few TGTGCCAGCAGGACAGGGGGCAATCAGCCCCAGCATTTT CASRTGGNQPQHF
TRBJ2-3 TRBD2 TRBV20-1 - TGCAGTGCTCAATCTAGCGGGGGTGGCACAGATACGCAGTATTTT CSAQSSGGGTDTQYF
TRBJ1-2 TRBD1 TRBV5-4 - TGTGCCAGCAGCTTGGGGACAGGGCACTATGGCTACACCTTC CASSLGTGHYGYTF
TRBJ2-1 TRBD1 TRBV5-4 - TGTGCCAGCAGCGAAAGTGGGGCAGGGGGCAATGAGCAGTTCTTC CASSESGAGGNEQFF
TRBJ2-6 - TRBV4-1 - TGCGCCAGCAGCCAAGGTCTCTGGGGCAGGAGCTCTGGGGCCAACGTCCTGACTTTC CASSQGLWGRSSGANVLTF
TRBJ2-3 TRBD2 TRBV12-3/TRBV12-4 - TGTGCCAGCAGTCCGGGCACGGGGGGATGGGGTGTAAATACGCAGTATTTT CASSPGTGGWGVNTQYF
TRBJ1-6 TRBD1 TRBV6-1 - TGTGCCAGCAGTGGATCAACAGGGGGTGGGAATTCACCCCTCCACTTT CASSGSTGGGNSPLHF
TRBJ1-6 TRBD1 TRBV19 - TGTGCCAGTAAAGGACAGGGAAATTCACCCCTCCACTTT CASKGQGNSPLHF
TRBJ2-1 TRBD1 TRBV7-2 once TGTGCCAGCAGCTGGGACAGGGGGTTGGCTGAGCAGTTCTTC CASSWDRGLAEQFF
TRBJ2-7 - TRBV5-1 once TGCGCCAGCAGCCGGGACTTTAGCTACGAGCAGTACTTC CASSRDFSYEQYF
TRBJ2-2 TRBD2 TRBV5-4 few TGTGCCAGCAGCTCACGGACTAGCGGAAACACCGGGGAGCTGTTTTTT CASSSRTSGNTGELFF
TRBJ2-6 - TRBV21-1 - TGTGCCAGCAGCAGACCCGGACAGGGTTCGGACTCTGGGGCCAACGTCCTGACTTTC CASSRPGQGSDSGANVLTF
TRBJ2-7 - TRBV7-2 few TGTGCCAGCAGCTTAGCGTCCGGCCGTACCTACGAGCAGTACTTC CASSLASGRTYEQYF
TRBJ2-3 - TRBV20-1 few TGCAGTGCTAGAGATCCGACTGGGACTAGCACAGATACGCAGTATTTT CSARDPTGTSTDTQYF
TRBJ2-1 - TRBV19 - TGTGCCAGTAGTATTAGGCCTGGAATTTACAATGAGCAGTTCTTC CASSIRPGIYNEQFF
TRBJ2-1 TRBD2 TRBV7-9 few TGTGCCAGCAGCTCAACCGGGACTAGCGGGAGAGGTGAGCAGTTCTTC CASSSTGTSGRGEQFF
TRBJ1-6 - TRBV27 few TGTGCCAGCAGTTTAGCCCGCCTGGACGGACTTTCACCCCTCCACTTT CASSLARLDGLSPLHF